These 11 T cell receptor beta chains were all obtained from the same sample, sequenced in a study of T-cell memory formation after mild COVID-19. Via MiXCR, TCRdb re-called the 5' RACE reads, giving one row per CDR3 protein. The data contain roughly 450,000 distinct CDR3 sequences, 15% to 20% of them singletons. Material: PBMCs or a T cell subset sorted from them (not recorded which). These receptors originate from an adult woman who had mild COVID-19 (a few samples of this study predate the infection). Cell type and time point are not known.

The V call is TRBV27, the J call TRBJ2-7; D may be TRBD1 (6 bases). This CDR3 comprises 13 residues. Germline V gene sequence: CDR1 MNHEY, CDR2 SMNVEV (reference sequence). Trimming removed 3 bases at V and 5 bases at J, with 11 bases between. CDR3 bases: TGTGCCAGCAGTTTGAGGGGGTCCAACGAGCAGTACTTC. Amino acid sequence: CASSLRGSNEQYF.

J is TRBJ2-1 and V is TRBV11-3; TRBD1 agrees at 10 bases. The CDR3 contains 17 residues. CDR1 SGHNT and CDR2 YENEEA come from the germline V gene. The J segment lost 0 bases and the V segment lost 5 bases, leaving 7 bases of the junction unmatched. Here the CDR3 reads CASSNYRDRGSYNEQFF. CDR3 nucleotide sequence: TGTGCCAGCAGCAATTACCGGGACAGGGGCTCCTACAATGAGCAGTTCTTC.

The sample holds a few counts of this clonotype. The gene calls are TRBV7-9 and TRBJ2-3, with 8 nucleotides matching TRBD1. The CDR3 runs 16 residues. Germline loops: CDR1 SEHNR, CDR2 FQNEAQ (reference sequence). With V trimmed by 0 bases and J by 2 bases, 4 bases remained unmatched. The CDR3 DNA reads as TGTGCCAGCAGCTTAGCAGGACAGGGATCCACAGATACGCAGTATTTT. Translated, it gives CASSLAGQGSTDTQYF.

In its sample, this clonotype was seen a few times. The V and J genes are TRBV20-1 and TRBJ2-3; 7 bases fit TRBD2. Germline assignment: CDR1 DFQATT and CDR2 SNEGSKA (reference sequence). This CDR3 spans 13 amino acids. V shed 5 bases and J 6 bases; nucleotides not matched to a gene: 8. DNA for the CDR3: TGCAGTGCTTTCCCGACTAGCATGGATACGCAGTATTTT. Translated: CSAFPTSMDTQYF.

This clonotype was counted at least ten times. This sequence joins TRBV7-9 and TRBJ2-1; D is ambiguous. The CDR3 runs to 14 residues. V lost 5 bases, J lost 3 bases, and 11 bases lay in between. Germline CDR1 reads SEHNR; CDR2 reads FQNEAQ (reference sequence). CDR3 nucleotides: TGTGCCAGCAGCACCATTATATACTACAATGAGCAGTTCTTC. The encoded protein is CASSTIIYYNEQFF.

This clonotype was detected only a few times. The rearrangement uses TRBV7-6 and TRBJ1-3; D not certain. The V gene lost 0 bases and the J gene lost 0 bases, with 6 bases spanning the gap. This CDR3 spans 15 amino acids. Germline assignment: CDR1 SGHVS and CDR2 FNYEAQ. The CDR3 loop is CASSLAASSGNTIYF. For the CDR3, the DNA is TGTGCCAGCAGCTTAGCGGCCAGCTCTGGAAACACCATATATTTT.

This clonotype has at least ten counts. The chain combines TRBV9 with TRBJ1-1; D possibly corresponds to TRBD1 (5 bases). Germline-derived CDR1 and CDR2 are SGDLS and YYNGEE. The CDR3 is 15 amino acids. Trimming took off 0 bases at V and 0 bases at J, with 9 bases between the two ends. CDR3 region: CASSVDGALNTEAFF. DNA for the CDR3: TGTGCCAGCAGCGTAGACGGGGCCTTGAACACTGAAGCTTTCTTT.

This clonotype was counted between two and nine times. This rearrangement joins TRBV7-9 to TRBJ2-3, with 10 bases identical to TRBD1. This CDR3 is 17 amino acids long. V was pared by 5 bases and J by 3 bases, with 11 bases of the junction left unmatched. CDR1 and CDR2 from the germline V gene are SEHNR and FQNEAQ (reference sequence). This CDR3 reads CASSLRQGAGMTDTQYF. The CDR3, as DNA: TGTGCCAGCAGCCTCCGACAGGGGGCAGGTATGACAGATACGCAGTATTTT.

V gene TRBV12-3 or TRBV12-4 combines with J gene TRBJ1-1; D not resolved. The V gene lost 7 bases and the J gene lost 1 base, with 16 bases spanning the gap. The CDR3 consists of 15 residues. For the CDR3, the DNA is TGTGCCAGCAAACCGACCCTGCAGCAGAACACTGAAGCTTTCTTT. Translated, it gives CASKPTLQQNTEAFF.

In its sample, this clonotype was seen a few times. The V call is TRBV4-1, the J call TRBJ2-7; possible D gene TRBD1, 6 bases. The CDR3 contains 15 residues. Trimming took off 2 bases at V and 2 bases at J, with 13 bases between the two ends. CDR1 and CDR2 (germline): MGHRA, YSYEKL. CDR3 sequence (DNA): TGCGCCAGCAGCCAACCGAGACAGGCTACCTACGAGCAGTACTTC. Encoded protein: CASSQPRQATYEQYF.

This clonotype has more than one count but fewer than ten. The chain employs TRBV5-6 and TRBJ1-2; TRBD1 is a possible D gene (5 bases). This CDR3 has 14 residues. CDR1 is SGHDT, CDR2 YYEEEE, per germline. The V gene lost 7 bases and the J gene lost 4 bases, with 17 bases spanning the gap. In DNA, the CDR3 is TGTGCCAGCGTCTGGGGGACGGAGTTCTATGGCTACACCTTC. It encodes CASVWGTEFYGYTF.